These 9 T cell receptor beta chains came from one sample sequenced in a study of T cells in Graves' hyperthyroidism and ophthalmopathy. RNA transcripts provided the source from which TCR beta CDR3 regions were amplified. Primed by the HTBI set, a first-round RT-PCR was run on the TCR CDR3. TCRdb called the multiplex PCR reads again in MiXCR, with one record for every CDR3 protein. This table has roughly 260,000 distinct CDR3 sequences, approximately 15% appearing once. Sequencing used blood. Source of these receptors: a woman aged 40 to 50 with Graves' hyperthyroidism that later progressed to Graves' ophthalmopathy.

This clonotype was counted at least ten times. The chain has TRBV6-1 and TRBJ2-7; 8 nucleotides line up with TRBD1. Germline V gene data show CDR1 as MNHNS and CDR2 as SASEGT. The CDR3 runs to 13 residues. V trimming: 5 bases; J trimming: 5 bases; junction bases outside the gene matches: 5. CDR3 in DNA: TGTGCCAGCAGTCGCGACAGGGGCCACGAGCAGTACTTC. It specifies CASSRDRGHEQYF.

The chain's CDR3 is CASSPDPPRSPLHF. CDR3 sequence (DNA): TGCGCCAGCAGTCCCGACCCTCCCAGATCACCCCTCCACTTT. The chain uses TRBV5-1 and TRBJ1-6; D uncertain. The CDR3 sequence is 14 residues long. V was clipped by 5 bases and J by 10 bases, with 16 bases between them. In germline, CDR1 is SGHRS, CDR2 YFSETQ.

This clonotype was found many times. The gene calls are TRBV5-1 and TRBJ2-3; the D gene is possibly TRBD2 (6 bases). Deletions cut 7 bases from V and 1 base from J, with 13 bases between. The CDR3 has 14 residues. Germline lookup yields CDR1 SGHRS and CDR2 YFSETQ. CDR3 DNA: TGCGCCAGCCGCATCGGCGGGGGCACAGATACGCAGTATTTT. Its protein is CASRIGGGTDTQYF.

This chain connects TRBV9 to TRBJ2-2, with D perhaps given as TRBD1 or TRBD2 (5 bases each). Deletions cut 0 bases from V and 0 bases from J, with 15 bases between. This CDR3 contains 18 residues. CDR1 and CDR2 (germline): SGDLS, YYNGEE. CDR3 residues: CASSVEGWGYTNTGELFF. The CDR3 nucleotides are TGTGCCAGCAGCGTAGAAGGGTGGGGGTACACGAACACCGGGGAGCTGTTTTTT.

This clonotype was detected many times. The chain joins TRBV27 to TRBJ2-5; 8 bases align to TRBD2. The CDR3 loop spans 16 amino acids. The germline V gene encodes CDR1 MNHEY and CDR2 SMNVEV (reference sequence). Germline trimming cut 5 bases from V and 4 bases from J; bases unmatched to any gene: 12. CDR3 sequence reads: CASSVLSGKGVETQYF. The DNA for the CDR3 is TGTGCCAGCAGTGTACTTAGCGGGAAGGGTGTAGAGACCCAGTACTTC.

This clonotype was seen at least ten times. The chain couples TRBV20-1 to TRBJ2-4, with 7 bases fitting TRBD2. CDR1 and CDR2 (germline): DFQATT, SNEGSKA (reference sequence). The junction had 8 bases not matched to a gene; V was cut back by 0 bases and J by 6 bases. The CDR3 is 15 amino acids. The CDR3 here is CSARDPGGGLNIQYF. CDR3 DNA: TGCAGTGCTAGAGATCCGGGGGGAGGCTTAAACATTCAGTACTTC.

This clonotype was picked up a small number of times. The chain uses TRBV20-1 and TRBJ1-3; 11 nucleotides match TRBD1. The trim removed 3 bases at V and 4 bases at J, leaving 8 bases unmatched. This CDR3 has 16 residues. The germline gives CDR1 DFQATT, CDR2 SNEGSKA (reference sequence). The CDR3 sequence is CSASAGQGASGNTIYF. The CDR3 nucleotides read TGCAGTGCTAGCGCTGGACAGGGGGCTTCAGGAAACACCATATATTTT.

The V gene is TRBV28, the J gene TRBJ2-5; 8 positions agree with TRBD1. The CDR3 consists of 16 residues. The germline gives CDR1 MDHEN, CDR2 SYDVKM. Trimming at V came to 5 bases and at J to 5 bases, leaving 13 bases not matched to a gene. The CDR3 sequence: CASSPLPRTGQETQYF. The CDR3 nucleotides read TGTGCCAGCAGTCCTCTCCCAAGGACAGGGCAGGAGACCCAGTACTTC.

This clonotype was counted ten times or more. The chain uses TRBV6-1 and TRBJ2-5; D not certain. V was shortened by 3 bases and J by 7 bases, with 6 bases between the two germline ends. Germline V CDR1 and CDR2: MNHNS, SASEGT. The CDR3 runs to 11 residues. CDR3 loop: CASSDRATQYF. The DNA for the CDR3 is TGTGCCAGCAGTGATCGGGCGACCCAGTACTTC.